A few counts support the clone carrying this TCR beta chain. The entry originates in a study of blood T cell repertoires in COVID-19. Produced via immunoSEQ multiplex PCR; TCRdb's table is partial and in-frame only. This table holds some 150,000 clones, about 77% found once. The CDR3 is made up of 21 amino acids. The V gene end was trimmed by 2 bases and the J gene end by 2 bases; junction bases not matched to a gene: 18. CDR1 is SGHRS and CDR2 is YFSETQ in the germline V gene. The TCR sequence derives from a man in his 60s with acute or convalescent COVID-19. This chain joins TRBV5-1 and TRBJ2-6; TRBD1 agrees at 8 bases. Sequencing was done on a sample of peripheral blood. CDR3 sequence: CASSLTSVLSGGGTGANVLTF. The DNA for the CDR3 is TGCGCCAGCAGCTTAACCTCGGTATTATCAGGGGGCGGGACTGGGGCCAACGTCCTGACTTTC.